These 24 T cell receptor beta chains came from one sample sequenced in a study of T cells in Graves' hyperthyroidism and ophthalmopathy. TCR beta CDR3 regions were amplified from RNA transcripts. TCR CDR3 underwent first-round RT-PCR with the HTBI primer set. TCRdb re-analysed the multiplex PCR reads in MiXCR, keeping a single row per CDR3 protein. There are hundreds of thousands of distinct CDR3 sequences in the sample; roughly 50% occur only once, and about 7.8% lies in the top ten. Sequenced: peripheral blood or thyroid tissue (not recorded which). The receptors were gathered from a woman aged 18-29 years with Graves' hyperthyroidism.

The chain uses TRBV7-9 and TRBJ2-7; TRBD2 agrees at 8 bases. The V and J ends lost 5 bases and 2 bases, in that order; junction bases with no gene match: 5. Germline values: CDR1 SEHNR, CDR2 FQNEAQ (reference sequence). The CDR3 sequence is 14 residues long. The CDR3 coding sequence is TGTGCCAGCAGCCCGACTAGCGACCCCTACGAGCAGTACTTC. Translating gives CASSPTSDPYEQYF. The whole variable domain, remainder taken from reference TRBV7-9 and TRBJ2-7, is DTGVSQNPRHKITKRGQNVTFRCDPISEHNRLYWYRQTLGQGPEFLTYFQNEAQLEKSRLLSDRFSAERPKGSFSTLEIQRTEQGDSAMYLCASSPTSDPYEQYFGPGTRLTVT.

The chain has TRBV20-1 and TRBJ2-5; D is tentatively TRBD1 or TRBD2 (5 bases each). CDR3 length equals 12 residues. In germline, CDR1 is DFQATT, CDR2 SNEGSKA (reference sequence). Trimming pared 6 bases from V and 5 bases from J, leaving 13 bases between. CDR3 DNA: TGCAGTGCAGCACGAGGGGAGGAGACCCAGTACTTC. It codes for CSAARGEETQYF.

This clonotype occurred many times. This chain connects TRBV24-1 to TRBJ2-7, with 14 bases aligning to TRBD2. Germline trimming cut 5 bases from V and 6 bases from J; bases unmatched to any gene: 5. The CDR3 is 15 residues long. Germline V gene data show CDR1 as KGHDR and CDR2 as SFDVKD. The CDR3 DNA sequence: TGTGCCACCAGTGCCCCGGGACTAGCGGGAGTCGAGCAGTACTTC. This translates into CATSAPGLAGVEQYF.

This clonotype was seen more than once but under ten times. The chain joins TRBV10-3 to TRBJ1-4; D gene uncertain. The germline gives CDR1 ENHRY, CDR2 SYGVKD. There are 13 residues in the CDR3. Between the trimmed V and J ends, which lost 11 bases and 0 bases, there was a span of 10 bases. CDR3 region: CAARAATNEKLFF. DNA of the CDR3: TGTGCCGCCCGGGCCGCAACTAATGAAAAACTGTTTTTT.

In its sample, this clonotype was seen a few times. The chain combines TRBV5-1 with TRBJ2-7, with a tentative D call TRBD1 (5 bases). CDR1 SGHRS and CDR2 YFSETQ come from the germline V gene. The ends were cut back, 2 bases at V and 7 bases at J, with 13 bases in the middle. This CDR3 is built from 13 residues. In DNA, the CDR3 is TGCGCCAGCAGCTTCCCAGGGATGAAAGAGCAGTACTTC. Protein sequence: CASSFPGMKEQYF.

The V gene is TRBV5-1, the J gene TRBJ1-4; 7 bases align to TRBD1. This CDR3 is built from 13 residues. V gave up 6 bases and J gave up 6 bases; unmatched junction bases: 5. The germline CDR1 and CDR2 sequences are SGHRS and YFSETQ. DNA of the CDR3: TGCGCCAGCACCGGGACAGACGATGAAAAACTGTTTTTT. Protein sequence: CASTGTDDEKLFF.

Turning to this clonotype: The junction departs from the called germline gene at one end, perhaps through a read error. V and J are TRBV7-2 and TRBJ2-2; D remains unclear. Germline values: CDR1 SGHTA, CDR2 FQGNSA. This CDR3 region has 14 residues. DNA for the CDR3: TGCGCCAGCAGCCAAGGTTCCCGCACCGGGGAGCTGTTTTTT. This sequence encodes CASSQGSRTGELFF.

The chain recombines TRBV12-5 with TRBJ1-2; 9 bases are shared with TRBD1. After removal of 1 base from V and 8 bases from J, the junction contained 2 bases not matched to a gene. Germline loops: CDR1 LGHNT, CDR2 FRNRAP. The CDR3 length is 13 residues. This CDR3 is CASGLGTGVGYTF. In nucleotides, the CDR3 is TGTGCTAGTGGTTTGGGGACAGGGGTCGGCTACACCTTC.

The chain uses TRBV9 and TRBJ2-5, with D uncertain. The CDR3 totals 13 residues. Trimming removed 3 bases from V and 1 base from J, with 7 bases in between. In germline, CDR1 is SGDLS, CDR2 YYNGEE. CDR3 DNA sequence: TGTGCCAGCAGCGAGGCCAGCCAAGAGACCCAGTACTTC. Protein: CASSEASQETQYF.

The CDR3 sequence: CASSADRPNEKLFF. The CDR3, as DNA: TGTGCCAGCAGCGCCGACAGACCTAATGAAAAACTGTTTTTT. The genes are TRBV11-1 and TRBJ1-4, with D possibly being TRBD1 (5 bases). CDR1 is SGHAT, CDR2 FQDESV, per germline (reference sequence). V was trimmed by 5 bases and J by 3 bases, leaving 10 bases between them. The CDR3 length is 14 residues.

V is TRBV20-1 and J is TRBJ2-7, with D possibly called TRBD1 or TRBD2 (6 bases each). This CDR3 contains 12 residues. Trimming stripped 5 bases from V and 2 bases from J, with 10 bases between. From germline, CDR1 is DFQATT and CDR2 SNEGSKA (reference sequence). The CDR3: CSALEGAYEQYF. In DNA form, the CDR3 reads TGCAGTGCTCTGGAGGGGGCCTACGAGCAGTACTTC.

This clonotype came up a few times. The chain employs TRBV11-1 and TRBJ2-7; tentative D call: TRBD1 (6 bases). Germline lookup yields CDR1 SGHAT and CDR2 FQDESV (reference sequence). The ends were cut back, 3 bases at V and 6 bases at J, with 15 bases in the middle. There are 14 residues in the CDR3. CDR3 nucleotides: TGTGCCAGCAGCTTGTGGGACAATCGCGCCGAGCAGTACTTC. Protein: CASSLWDNRAEQYF.

This chain joins TRBV20-1 and TRBJ2-7, with a tentative D call TRBD2 (6 bases). This CDR3 spans 14 amino acids. Trimming pared 5 bases from V and 0 bases from J, leaving 14 bases between. Germline loops: CDR1 DFQATT, CDR2 SNEGSKA (reference sequence). CDR3: CSAGRDSSSYEQYF. The CDR3, as DNA: TGCAGTGCTGGAAGGGACTCGAGCTCCTACGAGCAGTACTTC.

The genes are TRBV10-2 and TRBJ1-2; the D is unclear. The ends were cut back, 7 bases at V and 7 bases at J, with 16 bases in the middle. The CDR3 consists of 13 residues. Looked up from germline, CDR1 is WSHSY and CDR2 is SAAADI. This CDR3 is CASTQRAWAGYTF. The CDR3 nucleotides read TGCGCCAGCACCCAACGGGCGTGGGCTGGCTACACCTTC.

This chain uses TRBV7-8 with TRBJ1-5; D possibly corresponds to TRBD1 (6 bases). The CDR3 totals 15 residues. Trimming took 5 bases from V and 2 from J, leaving 13 bases between them. Germline V gives CDR1 SGHVS, CDR2 FQNEAQ. The CDR3 loop is CASSLRRGGNQPQHF. The CDR3 region has the DNA TGTGCCAGCAGCCTACGCAGGGGCGGCAATCAGCCCCAGCATTTT.

This CDR3 is CASSLNRDELEAFF. The DNA of the CDR3 is TGTGCCAGCAGCTTAAACCGGGACGAACTCGAAGCTTTCTTT. The chain employs TRBV11-1 and TRBJ1-1, with a tentative D call TRBD1 (5 bases). Germline assignment: CDR1 SGHAT and CDR2 FQDESV (reference sequence). Trimming shortened V by 2 bases and J by 8 bases, and 15 bases separated the two germline ends. CDR3 length: 14 residues.

This chain connects TRBV2 to TRBJ1-4; tentative D call: TRBD1 (5 bases). V lost 4 bases and J lost 5, with 14 bases in between. CDR1 is SNHLY and CDR2 is FYNNEI in the germline V gene. The CDR3 is 15 amino acids. CDR3 DNA sequence: TGTGCCAGCAGTGTTGGCGGAGGGGACAATGAAAAACTGTTTTTT. It encodes CASSVGGGDNEKLFF.

The chain links TRBV24-1 to TRBJ2-7; D is unclear. Germline loops: CDR1 KGHDR, CDR2 SFDVKD. V was trimmed by 0 bases and J by 0 bases, leaving 11 bases between them. This CDR3 is built from 16 residues. The CDR3 sequence: CATSDLFEPPSYEQYF. For the CDR3, the DNA is TGTGCCACCAGTGATTTGTTCGAACCTCCCTCCTACGAGCAGTACTTC.

The chain joins TRBV7-9 to TRBJ2-7; D is perhaps TRBD2 (5 bases). The CDR3 has 15 residues. Germline assignment: CDR1 SEHNR and CDR2 FQNEAQ (reference sequence). Trimming shortened V by 0 bases and J by 4 bases, and 13 bases separated the two germline ends. The CDR3 loop is CASSLAGGFMYEQYF. Written as DNA, the CDR3 is TGTGCCAGCAGCTTAGCTGGCGGGTTTATGTACGAGCAGTACTTC.

This clonotype was seen only a few times. J is TRBJ2-7 and V is TRBV7-8; TRBD2 matches 11 bases. The CDR3 has 15 amino acids. Germline loops: CDR1 SGHVS, CDR2 FQNEAQ. V shed 1 base and J 9 bases; nucleotides not matched to a gene: 8. Here the CDR3 reads CASSLDRLAGYGQYF. CDR3 in DNA: TGTGCCAGCAGCTTAGACCGACTAGCGGGGTATGGGCAGTACTTC. The full variable domain, in which reference TRBV7-8 and TRBJ2-7 provide the parts outside the CDR3, is GAGVSQSPRYKVAKRGQDVALRCDPISGHVSLFWYQQALGQGPEFLTYFQNEAQLDKSGLPSDRFFAERPEGSVSTLKIQRTQQEDSAVYLCASSLDRLAGYGQYFGPGTRLTVT.

The CDR3 DNA reads as TGTGCCACCAGCAGCGCCCATAAACGTAGGCACACCTTC. Protein sequence: CATSSAHKRRHTF. The chain employs TRBV15 and TRBJ1-2, with D uncertain. This CDR3 spans 13 amino acids. Trimming stripped 3 bases from V and 12 bases from J, with 17 bases between. CDR1 is LNHNV, CDR2 YYDKDF, per germline (reference sequence).

This clonotype has a handful of counts. V usage is TRBV25-1 and J usage is TRBJ1-2; D is unresolved. The germline CDR1 and CDR2 sequences are MGHDK and SYGVNS. Trimming removed 5 bases from V and 2 bases from J, with 9 bases in between. The CDR3 totals 13 residues. This chain's CDR3 is CASSLHGNYGYTF. DNA of the CDR3: TGTGCCAGCAGTTTACACGGCAACTATGGCTACACCTTC.

This clonotype came up once. The chain links TRBV29-1 to TRBJ1-2, with 9 bases fitting TRBD1. CDR3 length: 13 amino acids. CDR1 is SQVTM and CDR2 is ANQGSEA in the germline V gene. V was pared by 8 bases and J by 3 bases, with 7 bases of the junction left unmatched. CDR3 sequence: CSLGTGIHYGYTF. As DNA, the CDR3 is TGCAGCTTAGGGACAGGGATCCACTATGGCTACACCTTC.

The rearrangement uses TRBV2 and TRBJ1-5; 7 bases map to TRBD1. Trimming removed 5 bases from V and 3 bases from J; junction bases left unmatched: 4. From germline, CDR1 is SNHLY and CDR2 FYNNEI. There are 14 residues in the CDR3. In DNA form, the CDR3 reads TGTGCCAGCAGTAGGACAGGTTACAATCAGCCCCAGCATTTT. It is translated as CASSRTGYNQPQHF. Supplemented by reference TRBV2 and TRBJ1-5, the full variable domain reads EPEVTQTPSHQVTQMGQEVILRCVPISNHLYFYWYRQILGQKVEFLVSFYNNEISEKSEIFDDQFSVERPDGSNFTLKIRSTKLEDSAMYFCASSRTGYNQPQHFGDGTRLSIL.